This TCR beta chain originates from a study of blood T cell repertoires in COVID-19. Study-level information: Acute-phase and convalescent COVID-19 samples originated in the United States, Italy and Spain. The cDNA or gDNA used as material had been derived from T cells, B-cell-depleted T cells, or PBMCs.

The CDR3 runs to 15 residues. With 0 bases clipped from V and 8 bases from J, the junction kept 5 bases outside the gene matches. Germline V gene data show CDR1 as SGDLS and CDR2 as YYNGEE. The repertoire was sequenced with immunoSEQ multiplex PCR; TCRdb's copy has only in-frame clones and lacks some. Of approximately 150,000 clones listed, 75% to 90% are singletons. The sample was peripheral blood. This rearrangement joins TRBV9 to TRBJ2-2; 9 bases map to TRBD1. The TCR sequence derives from a woman aged 45-60 years with acute or convalescent COVID-19. The CDR3 DNA reads TGTGCCAGCAGCGTAGCCGGGACAGGGTTAGGGGAGCTGTTTTTT. This sequence encodes CASSVAGTGLGELFF.